This TCR beta chain is from a study of cytomegalovirus exposure and HLA in healthy donors. The study's findings and limits: Both high specificity and high sensitivity reportedly marked the classifier's diagnosis of cytomegalovirus status. Among TCR beta chains, those listed as cytomegalovirus-associated numbered around 180.

About this clone itself: The antigen is not known.

V lost 4 bases to trimming and J lost 7 bases, with 17 bases between them. Per the germline V gene, CDR1 is LGHNA and CDR2 is YSLEER. This CDR3 has 15 residues. The assay was immunoSEQ multiplex PCR, and TCRdb's table has in-frame clones only and misses some. This sample has a few hundred thousand clones, with roughly 85% found just once. A roughly 120-subject validation cohort, separate from the approximately 610-subject first cohort, supplied the donors. This TCR came from a woman younger than 35 in good health and CMV-seronegative. Sample: PBMCs. V and J are TRBV4-3 and TRBJ2-1, with a possible D match to TRBD2 (6 bases). CDR3 in amino acids: CASSPGTGGSNEQFF. CDR3 nucleotide sequence: TGCGCCAGCAGCCCCGGGACTGGGGGATCGAATGAGCAGTTCTTC.